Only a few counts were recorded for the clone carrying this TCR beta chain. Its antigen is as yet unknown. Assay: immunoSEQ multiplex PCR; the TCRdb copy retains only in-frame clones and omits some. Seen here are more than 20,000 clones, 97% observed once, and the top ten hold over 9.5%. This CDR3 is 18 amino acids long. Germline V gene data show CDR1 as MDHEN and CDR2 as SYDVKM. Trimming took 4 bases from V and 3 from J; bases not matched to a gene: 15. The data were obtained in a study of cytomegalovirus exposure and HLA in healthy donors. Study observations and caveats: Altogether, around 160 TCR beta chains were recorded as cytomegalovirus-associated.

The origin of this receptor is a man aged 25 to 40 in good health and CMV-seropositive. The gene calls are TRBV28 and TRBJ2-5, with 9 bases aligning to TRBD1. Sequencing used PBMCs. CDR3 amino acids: CASSSPDRGSFKEETQYF. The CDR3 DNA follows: TGTGCCAGCAGTTCACCGGACAGGGGTTCATTTAAGGAAGAGACCCAGTACTTC.